Ten or more counts support the clone carrying this T cell receptor beta chain. The data are from a study of T cells in Graves' hyperthyroidism and ophthalmopathy. Amplified regions were TCR beta CDR3 sequences from RNA transcripts. HTBI primers were used for first-round RT-PCR of the TCR CDR3. Each CDR3 protein gets one entry after TCRdb re-called the multiplex PCR reads with MiXCR. The sample shows fewer than 450,000 distinct CDR3 sequences, about 18% of them seen only once. The CDR3 length is 13 residues. Germline trimming cut 6 bases from V and 4 bases from J; bases unmatched to any gene: 6. Germline lookup yields CDR1 DFQATT and CDR2 SNEGSKA (reference sequence).

The chain joins TRBV20-1 to TRBJ2-1, with 7 bases identical to TRBD2. The origin of this receptor is a woman aged 25-40 years with Graves' hyperthyroidism that later progressed to Graves' ophthalmopathy. The sequencing input was blood. CDR3 bases: TGCAGTGCCCCGTGGCGGGGGTACAATGAGCAGTTCTTC. This gives the protein CSAPWRGYNEQFF.